These 12 T cell receptor beta chains were all obtained from the same sample, sequenced in a study of blood T cell repertoires in COVID-19. TCRdb's table, derived via immunoSEQ multiplex PCR, lists solely in-frame clones and lacks some. The sample records some 120,000 clones, 70% to 80% being singletons. Material for sequencing was peripheral blood. The receptors originated from a human donor in a cohort sampled during active COVID-19.

This rearrangement joins TRBV6-5 to TRBJ1-2, with TRBD1 matching 11 bases. Germline CDR1 reads MNHEY; CDR2 reads SVGAGI. J lost 3 bases, V lost 10 bases, and 10 bases had no gene match. The CDR3 spans 15 residues. Here the CDR3 DNA reads TGTGCCACCTCCGGGACAGGGGGAGCAGACTATGGCTACACCTTC. It translates to CATSGTGGADYGYTF.

V gene TRBV13 combines with J gene TRBJ2-3; TRBD2 aligns across 12 bases. The CDR3 covers 17 residues. Trimming at V came to 5 bases and at J to 6 bases, leaving 12 bases not matched to a gene. Germline CDR1 and CDR2: PRHDT and FYEKMQ (reference sequence). CDR3 nucleotides: TGTGCCAGCAGCCCGTCGCTAGCGGGAGGGCCGAGGGATACGCAGTATTTT. This translates into CASSPSLAGGPRDTQYF.

This clone has just one count. The CDR3 reads CASSPGENEQFF. The CDR3 region has the DNA TGTGCCAGCAGCCCGGGGGAGAATGAGCAGTTCTTC. The chain couples TRBV11-3 to TRBJ2-1; a possible D gene is TRBD2 (6 bases). V was trimmed by 5 bases and J by 7 bases, leaving 9 bases between them. Germline-derived CDR1 and CDR2 are SGHNT and YENEEA. The CDR3 is 12 amino acids.

V is TRBV19 and J is TRBJ1-2; TRBD1 aligns across 8 bases. Trimming removed 5 bases from V and 6 bases from J; junction bases left unmatched: 5. Germline CDR1 reads LNHDA; CDR2 reads SQIVND (reference sequence). This CDR3 has 13 residues. CDR3 DNA sequence: TGTGCCAGTAGTTTGACAGGGGTAGATGGCTACACCTTC. It specifies CASSLTGVDGYTF.

This clone was detected a few times. The chain couples TRBV28 to TRBJ2-7, with 9 bases fitting TRBD2. The V gene's germline CDR1 is MDHEN and CDR2 SYDVKM. V gave up 1 base and J gave up 4 bases; unmatched junction bases: 5. The CDR3 extends over 15 amino acids. The CDR3 spells CASSLSREGMYEQYF. The CDR3 DNA is TGTGCCAGCAGTTTATCGCGGGAGGGAATGTACGAGCAGTACTTC.

This sequence joins TRBV7-3 and TRBJ1-2; unclear D gene. Germline CDR1 and CDR2: SGHTA and FQGTGA. CDR3 length equals 13 residues. Trimming pared 5 bases from V and 2 bases from J, leaving 9 bases between. The CDR3 sequence is CASSPDKNYGYTF. Here the CDR3 DNA reads TGTGCCAGCAGCCCTGACAAAAACTATGGCTACACCTTC.

This rearrangement joins TRBV11-2 to TRBJ2-4; D call uncertain. This CDR3 region has 14 residues. V was shortened by 6 bases and J by 0 bases, with 9 bases between the two germline ends. Germline V gene sequence: CDR1 SGHAT, CDR2 FQNNGV. The CDR3 protein is CASSSRLAKNIQYF. In DNA, the CDR3 is TGTGCCAGCAGTTCTCGACTAGCCAAAAACATTCAGTACTTC. Full variable domain (remainder filled in from reference TRBV11-2 and TRBJ2-4): EAGVAQSPRYKIIEKRQSVAFWCNPISGHATLYWYQQILGQGPKLLIQFQNNGVVDDSQLPKDRFSAERLKGVDSTLKIQPAKLEDSAVYLCASSSRLAKNIQYFGAGTRLSVL.

In nucleotides, the CDR3 is TGTGCCAGCAGCGTAGATGCGAACACCATATATTTT. This codes for CASSVDANTIYF. The rearrangement links TRBV9 to TRBJ1-3, with D hard to call. There are 12 residues in the CDR3. The V end lost 0 bases, the J end lost 7 bases, and 5 bases lay between the germline ends. Per the germline V gene, CDR1 is SGDLS and CDR2 is YYNGEE.

V and J are TRBV7-9 and TRBJ2-1; D might be TRBD1 (6 bases). With 3 bases removed from V and 10 bases from J, the gap between germline ends came to 7 bases. This CDR3 region has 11 residues. From germline, CDR1 is SEHNR and CDR2 FQNEAQ (reference sequence). CDR3 protein: CASSFGTEQFF. The CDR3 nucleotides read TGTGCCAGCAGCTTTGGGACAGAGCAGTTCTTC.

The genes are TRBV28 and TRBJ1-2; D gene uncertain. The CDR3 is 15 amino acids. Between the trimmed V and J ends, which lost 2 bases and 2 bases, there was a span of 12 bases. CDR1 and CDR2 (germline): MDHEN, SYDVKM. CDR3 loop: CASSLRAGGNYGYTF. CDR3 bases: TGTGCCAGCAGTTTACGGGCAGGAGGAAACTATGGCTACACCTTC.

V and J are TRBV28 and TRBJ1-2; 7 bases fit TRBD1. Germline CDR1 reads MDHEN; CDR2 reads SYDVKM. V was pared by 6 bases and J by 6 bases, with 13 bases of the junction left unmatched. The CDR3 loop spans 15 amino acids. CDR3 sequence: CASSRPTTGFDGYTF. DNA of the CDR3: TGTGCCAGCAGCCGACCAACGACAGGGTTCGATGGCTACACCTTC.

This clone was picked up a small number of times. The CDR3 DNA is TGTGCCAGCAGTGCGCAGGGTGGCGAGCAGTACTTC. It yields the protein CASSAQGGEQYF. V is TRBV11-3 and J is TRBJ2-7; D perhaps matches TRBD1 (5 bases). Trimming took off 6 bases at V and 6 bases at J, with 12 bases between the two ends. The CDR3 covers 12 residues. Germline V gene sequence: CDR1 SGHNT, CDR2 YENEEA.